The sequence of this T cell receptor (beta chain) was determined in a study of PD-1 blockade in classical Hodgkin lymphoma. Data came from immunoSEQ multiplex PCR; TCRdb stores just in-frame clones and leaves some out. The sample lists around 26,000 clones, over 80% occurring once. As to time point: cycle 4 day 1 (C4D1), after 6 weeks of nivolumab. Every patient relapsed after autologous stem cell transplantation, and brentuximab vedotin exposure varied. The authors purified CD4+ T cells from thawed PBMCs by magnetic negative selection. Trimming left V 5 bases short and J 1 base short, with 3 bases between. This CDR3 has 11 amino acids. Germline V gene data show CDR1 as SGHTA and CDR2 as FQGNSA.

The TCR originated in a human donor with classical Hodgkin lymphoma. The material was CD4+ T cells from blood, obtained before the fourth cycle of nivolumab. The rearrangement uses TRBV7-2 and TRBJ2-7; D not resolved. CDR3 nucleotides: TGTGCCAGCAGCCTTTCCTACGAGCAGTACTTC. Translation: CASSLSYEQYF.